These 26 T cell receptor beta chains originate from one sample sequenced in a study of shared T cell receptors in the human thymus (dated by TCRdb to the early 2020s). Library preparation used the immunoSEQ multiplex PCR assay. Drawn from immuneACCESS, this table holds only the in-frame rearrangements with V and J called that TCRdb kept. Clones are partly lost; checked studies trace under half to an unresolved V gene and leave the rest unexplained. Here the sample has tens of thousands of clones; more than 90% occur a single time. Around 0.03% of the sample lies in the top ten. Material for sequencing was thymocytes. The source is a human donor.

V usage is TRBV15 and J usage is TRBJ1-4; TRBD1 aligns across 9 bases. Germline loops: CDR1 LNHNV, CDR2 YYDKDF (reference sequence). CDR3 length: 18 amino acids. J lost 1 base, V lost 3 bases, and 9 bases had no gene match. The CDR3 loop is CATSSLAQDRGTNEKLFF. DNA for the CDR3: TGTGCCACCAGCAGTTTAGCTCAGGACAGGGGAACTAATGAAAAACTGTTTTTT.

V and J are TRBV7-3 and TRBJ2-1; the D is unclear. This CDR3 comprises 16 residues. Germline lookup yields CDR1 SGHTA and CDR2 FQGTGA. Trimming stripped 4 bases from V and 3 bases from J, with 16 bases between. The CDR3: CASSSQPRRVYNEQFF. CDR3 sequence (DNA): TGTGCCAGCAGCTCTCAACCCCGTCGGGTCTACAATGAGCAGTTCTTC. The full variable domain, in which reference TRBV7-3 and TRBJ2-1 provide the parts outside the CDR3, is GAGVSQTPSNKVTEKGKYVELRCDPISGHTALYWYRQSLGQGPEFLIYFQGTGAADDSGLPNDRFFAVRPEGSVSTLKIQRTERGDSAVYLCASSSQPRRVYNEQFFGPGTRLTVL.

The chain couples TRBV11-3 to TRBJ2-3; TRBD1 matches at 9 bases. The CDR3 sequence is 17 residues long. In germline, CDR1 is SGHNT, CDR2 YENEEA. V shed 5 bases and J 0 bases; nucleotides not matched to a gene: 9. The CDR3 protein is CASSQGGQGTSTDTQYF. The CDR3 coding sequence is TGTGCCAGCAGCCAGGGCGGACAGGGGACCAGCACAGATACGCAGTATTTT.

The chain recombines TRBV20-1 with TRBJ1-1; TRBD1 matches at 10 bases. Losses at the gene ends were 1 base for V and 11 bases for J; bases not matched to a gene: 1. Germline CDR1 DFQATT, CDR2 SNEGSKA (reference sequence). There are 11 residues in the CDR3. The CDR3 spells CSARGQGAAFF. The CDR3 DNA follows: TGCAGTGCTAGAGGACAGGGGGCTGCTTTCTTT.

This rearrangement joins TRBV15 to TRBJ2-6; no firm D call. Germline CDR1 and CDR2: LNHNV and YYDKDF (reference sequence). V lost 5 bases and J 1 base, leaving 18 bases between the germline ends. This CDR3 contains 18 residues. The chain's CDR3 is CATSLMGSEVSGANVLTF. The CDR3 DNA reads TGTGCCACCAGCCTAATGGGGTCAGAGGTGTCTGGGGCCAACGTCCTGACTTTC. Full variable domain (rest looked up from reference TRBV15 and TRBJ2-6): DAMVIQNPRYQVTQFGKPVTLSCSQTLNHNVMYWYQQKSSQAPKLLFHYYDKDFNNEADTPDNFQSRRPNTSFCFLDIRSPGLGDTAMYLCATSLMGSEVSGANVLTFGAGSRLTVL.

The rearrangement links TRBV1 to TRBJ2-3; the table's D call of TRBD2 was not tested on the DNA. TRBV1 is deemed a pseudogene. The CDR3 contains 16 residues. CDR3 in DNA: TGCACCAGCAGCCAAGTTCAGCTAGCGGGGGCGGATACGCAGTATTTT. Translating it yields CTSSQVQLAGADTQYF.

The CDR3 DNA sequence: TGTGCCAGCAGCGCCGGACAGCCGAACACCGGGGAGCTGTTTTTT. It is translated as CASSAGQPNTGELFF. This chain connects TRBV9 to TRBJ2-2; maybe TRBD1 (6 bases). Trimming cost V 3 bases and J 0 bases, with 9 bases left between them. Germline-derived CDR1 and CDR2 are SGDLS and YYNGEE. The CDR3 length is 15 residues.

This sequence joins TRBV4-1 and TRBJ2-7, with 9 nucleotides matching TRBD2. The CDR3 is made up of 17 amino acids. Germline V gives CDR1 MGHRA, CDR2 YSYEKL. The V segment lost 2 bases and the J segment 4 bases; nucleotides outside the gene matches: 12. In DNA form, the CDR3 reads TGCGCCAGCAGCCAACCCCTCGGGGGCGGGGGGGCATACGAGCAGTACTTC. It yields the protein CASSQPLGGGGAYEQYF.

The CDR3 here is CASSQDRSDPNIQYF. The DNA of the CDR3 is TGCGCCAGCAGCCAAGATAGATCAGACCCAAACATTCAGTACTTC. This chain links TRBV4-3 with TRBJ2-4; D is ambiguous. The length of the CDR3 is 15 residues. Deletions cut 0 bases from V and 6 bases from J, with 12 bases between. Germline V gene sequence: CDR1 LGHNA, CDR2 YSLEER.

The chain carries TRBV13 and TRBJ1-1, with D perhaps TRBD1 (5 bases). The V gene lost 1 base and the J gene lost 3 bases, with 15 bases spanning the gap. The CDR3 covers 16 residues. Germline CDR1 is PRHDT and CDR2 is FYEKMQ (reference sequence). The CDR3 region has the DNA TGTGCCAGCAGCTTAGAAGGTTTACTAGGGGACACTGAAGCTTTCTTT. This sequence encodes CASSLEGLLGDTEAFF.

The V call is TRBV4-1, the J call TRBJ1-5; D is possibly TRBD1 (6 bases). The V gene's germline CDR1 is MGHRA and CDR2 YSYEKL. Trimming removed 1 base from V and 4 bases from J, with 14 bases in between. The length of the CDR3 is 16 residues. CDR3 sequence (DNA): TGCGCCAGCAGCCAAGTGGGGGCAGGGGATAATCAGCCCCAGCATTTT. It yields the protein CASSQVGAGDNQPQHF.

This clone was seen once. The chain uses TRBV21-1 and TRBJ2-4; the table calls TRBD2, which could not be checked here. TRBV21-1 is described as a pseudogene. This CDR3 is built from 18 residues. For the CDR3, the DNA is TGTGCCAGCAGCAAATCCGGGGAGACGGTCACTTACCCTGACATTCAGTACTTC. Amino acid sequence: CASSKSGETVTYPDIQYF.

V is TRBV7-9 and J is TRBJ1-2; 8 bases are a match to TRBD1. This CDR3 comprises 13 residues. Germline assignment: CDR1 SEHNR and CDR2 FQNEAQ (reference sequence). Unmatched junction bases numbered 5, after V lost 8 bases and J lost 3 bases. The CDR3 loop is CASLGQGDYGYTF. CDR3 coding DNA: TGTGCCAGCCTTGGACAGGGAGACTATGGCTACACCTTC.

This chain uses TRBV19 with TRBJ2-3, with D perhaps matching TRBD2 (6 bases). Deletions cut 3 bases from V and 0 bases from J, with 16 bases between. The CDR3 covers 17 residues. Germline CDR1 reads LNHDA; CDR2 reads SQIVND (reference sequence). CDR3 in DNA: TGTGCCAGTAGTATCTCAAGGAGGGGTGTGAGCACAGATACGCAGTATTTT. Amino acids: CASSISRRGVSTDTQYF.

The rearrangement joins TRBV11-2 to TRBJ2-2, with D hard to call. CDR1 and CDR2 (germline): SGHAT, FQNNGV. This CDR3 contains 17 residues. The ends were cut back, 4 bases at V and 2 bases at J, with 17 bases in the middle. CDR3 region: CASSYVSGGRNTGELFF. The CDR3 DNA follows: TGTGCCAGCAGCTACGTGTCCGGCGGAAGAAACACCGGGGAGCTGTTTTTT.

The chain recombines TRBV29-1 with TRBJ2-1; TRBD1 is a possible D gene (5 bases). This CDR3 region has 16 residues. Germline CDR1 and CDR2: SQVTM and ANQGSEA. The V and J ends lost 6 bases and 4 bases respectively, with 22 bases between them. CDR3 sequence (DNA): TGCAGCGTACCGAGACAGCAACCACAGGTTTACAATGAGCAGTTCTTC. Protein product: CSVPRQQPQVYNEQFF.

This chain uses TRBV6-1 with TRBJ1-1, with 10 bases matching TRBD1. The germline V gene has CDR1 MNHNS and CDR2 SASEGT. The CDR3 runs to 16 residues. The V gene end was trimmed by 0 bases and the J gene end by 4 bases; junction bases not matched to a gene: 5. In nucleotides, the CDR3 is TGTGCCAGCAGTGAAGCCCAGACAGGGGGCGGCACTGAAGCTTTCTTT. Translated, it gives CASSEAQTGGGTEAFF.

The rearrangement links TRBV14 to TRBJ1-2, with 9 bases aligning to TRBD1. Germline CDR1 is SGHDN and CDR2 is FVKESK. The V gene end was trimmed by 4 bases and the J gene end by 6 bases; junction bases not matched to a gene: 9. CDR3 length: 15 residues. The chain's CDR3 is CASSPGAGTGHGYTF. CDR3 coding DNA: TGTGCCAGCAGCCCTGGCGCCGGGACAGGGCATGGCTACACCTTC.

The chain combines TRBV6-1 with TRBJ2-6; TRBD1 is a possible D gene (6 bases). Trimming stripped 2 bases from V and 0 bases from J, with 26 bases between. This CDR3 is 22 amino acids long. Germline CDR1 and CDR2: MNHNS and SASEGT. CDR3: CASSEWTAVSLLSLSGANVLTF. The CDR3 nucleotides are TGTGCCAGCAGTGAATGGACAGCCGTATCTCTCCTCTCTCTCTCTGGGGCCAACGTCCTGACTTTC.

The chain uses TRBV13 and TRBJ2-7; D may be TRBD1 or TRBD2 (5 bases each). The germline V and J ends were trimmed by 3 bases and 2 bases, with 11 bases remaining between them. Germline values: CDR1 PRHDT, CDR2 FYEKMQ (reference sequence). CDR3 size: 14 residues. CDR3 coding DNA: TGTGCCAGCAGCTTCCCAGGGAGTCCCTACGAGCAGTACTTC. This gives the protein CASSFPGSPYEQYF.

The rearrangement links TRBV7-4 to TRBJ1-2; D gene ambiguous. The CDR3 spans 14 residues. The germline V gene has CDR1 SGHVT and CDR2 SQSDAQ. V was cut by 1 base and J by 3 bases, with 9 bases left in between. Here the CDR3 reads CASSLVEGYYGYTF. The CDR3 nucleotides read TGTGCCAGCAGCTTAGTTGAGGGTTACTATGGCTACACCTTC.

The V call is TRBV11-1, the J call TRBJ2-7; 10 bases fit TRBD1. CDR1 is SGHAT, CDR2 FQDESV, per germline (reference sequence). There are 16 residues in the CDR3. V lost 0 bases to trimming and J lost 4 bases; unmatched junction nucleotides: 6. The CDR3, as DNA: TGTGCCAGCAGCTTAGCTCAGGACAGGGGGAGGTACGAGCAGTACTTC. This translates into CASSLAQDRGRYEQYF.

The chain is built from TRBV28 and TRBJ1-6, with unresolved D. CDR3 length: 21 amino acids. V was cut by 3 bases and J by 0 bases, with 24 bases left in between. CDR1 and CDR2 (germline): MDHEN, SYDVKM. CDR3 DNA sequence: TGTGCCAGCAGTTTTAAACTACCCTTTGGGCCCTACAGCTCCTATAATTCACCCCTCCACTTT. It translates to CASSFKLPFGPYSSYNSPLHF.

The chain combines TRBV30 with TRBJ1-5, with 7 nucleotides matching TRBD1. This CDR3 is 14 amino acids long. The trim removed 0 bases at V and 1 base at J, leaving 0 bases unmatched. CDR1 and CDR2 from the germline V gene are GTSNPN and SVGIG (reference sequence). CDR3 DNA: TGTGCCTGGAGTGTACAGGGGAGCAATCAGCCCCAGCATTTT. It translates to CAWSVQGSNQPQHF. The whole variable domain, filled in from reference TRBV30 and TRBJ1-5, reads SQTIHQWPATLVQPVGSPLSLECTVEGTSNPNLYWYRQAAGRGLQLLFYSVGIGQISSEVPQNLSASRPQDRQFILSSKKLLLSDSGFYLCAWSVQGSNQPQHFGDGTRLSIL.

The chain couples TRBV7-6 to TRBJ2-2, with 10 bases fitting TRBD2. The CDR3 consists of 18 residues. Trimming took 4 bases from V and 5 from J; bases not matched to a gene: 13. The germline V gene encodes CDR1 SGHVS and CDR2 FNYEAQ. As DNA, the CDR3 is TGTGCCAGCAGCTCTGGCCTAGCGGGGGCCGCGAGGACCGGGGAGCTGTTTTTT. Translating gives CASSSGLAGAARTGELFF.

Written as DNA, the CDR3 is TGCAGCGTCCCCGGGGACTACCAAGACACAGATACGCAGTATTTT. Amino acid sequence: CSVPGDYQDTDTQYF. The chain joins TRBV29-1 to TRBJ2-3, with 7 bases that match TRBD2. The CDR3 runs 15 residues. V shed 6 bases, J shed 2 bases, and the junction held 11 bases outside the gene matches. Germline-derived CDR1 and CDR2 are SQVTM and ANQGSEA.